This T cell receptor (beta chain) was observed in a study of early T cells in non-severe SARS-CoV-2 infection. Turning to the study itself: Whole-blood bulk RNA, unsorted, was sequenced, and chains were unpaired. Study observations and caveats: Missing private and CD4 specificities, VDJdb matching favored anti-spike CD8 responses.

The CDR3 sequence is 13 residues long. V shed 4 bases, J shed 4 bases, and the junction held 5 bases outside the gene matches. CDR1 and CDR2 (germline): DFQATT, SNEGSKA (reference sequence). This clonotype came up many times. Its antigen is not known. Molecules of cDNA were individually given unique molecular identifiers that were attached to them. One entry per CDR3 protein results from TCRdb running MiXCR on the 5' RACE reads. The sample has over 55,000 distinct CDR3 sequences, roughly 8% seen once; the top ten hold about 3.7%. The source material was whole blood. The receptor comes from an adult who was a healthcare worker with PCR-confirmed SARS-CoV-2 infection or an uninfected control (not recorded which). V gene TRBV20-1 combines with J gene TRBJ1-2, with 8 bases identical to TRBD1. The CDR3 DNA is TGCAGTGCTACGCAGGGGGCGGGCTATGGCTACACCTTC. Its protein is CSATQGAGYGYTF.